The clone carrying this T cell receptor beta chain was detected once. Treatment meaning: about 20 received Ad26.COV2.S at low or high dose, single or two shots; 5 received placebo; per-sample allocation not given. Collection of samples fell on day 63 after the first vaccine or placebo injection. The sample comes from a study of Ad26.COV2.S vaccination and SARS-CoV-2 variants. Study as a whole: This donor came from the COV1001 trial of Ad26.COV2.S.

Libraries were prepared by immunoSEQ multiplex PCR; TCRdb keeps only in-frame clonotypes and omits some of them. The sample records over 350,000 clones, 75% to 90% being singletons. Germline V lookup: CDR1 SQVTM, CDR2 ANQGSEA. V lost 2 bases to trimming and J lost 8 bases, with 9 bases between them. The CDR3 consists of 11 residues. This TCR came from a person between 18 and 59 years old who received the Ad26.COV2.S COVID-19 vaccine or a placebo. This chain links TRBV29-1 with TRBJ1-2, with D uncertain. The sequencing here drew on peripheral blood, taken in a trial of Ad26.COV2.S vaccine versus placebo. In nucleotides, the CDR3 is TGCAGCGTTGAATCGGGGAGCGGCTACACCTTC. It specifies CSVESGSGYTF. Drawing the rest from reference TRBV29-1 and TRBJ1-2, the complete variable domain is SAVISQKPSRDICQRGTSLTIQCQVDSQVTMMFWYRQQPGQSLTLIATANQGSEATYESGFVIDKFPISRPNLTFSTLTVSNMSPEDSSIYLCSVESGSGYTFGSGTRLTVV.